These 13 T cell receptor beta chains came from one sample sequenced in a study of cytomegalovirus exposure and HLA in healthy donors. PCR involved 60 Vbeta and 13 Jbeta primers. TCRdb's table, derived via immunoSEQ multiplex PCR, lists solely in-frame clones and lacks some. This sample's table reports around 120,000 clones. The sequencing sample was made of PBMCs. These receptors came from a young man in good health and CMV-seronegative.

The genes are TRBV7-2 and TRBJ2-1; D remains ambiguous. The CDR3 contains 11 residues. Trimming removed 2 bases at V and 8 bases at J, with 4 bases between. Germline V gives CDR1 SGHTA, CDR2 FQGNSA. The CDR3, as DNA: TGTGCCAGCAGCTTAATCTATGAGCAGTTCTTC. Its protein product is CASSLIYEQFF.

CDR3 sequence (DNA): TGTGCCAGCAGCGTGACAAGGAACACTGAAGCTTTCTTT. This encodes CASSVTRNTEAFF. V usage is TRBV7-6 and J usage is TRBJ1-1; D is undetermined. Trimming took 5 bases from V and 1 from J, leaving 8 bases between them. This CDR3 has 13 amino acids. Germline-derived CDR1 and CDR2 are SGHVS and FNYEAQ.

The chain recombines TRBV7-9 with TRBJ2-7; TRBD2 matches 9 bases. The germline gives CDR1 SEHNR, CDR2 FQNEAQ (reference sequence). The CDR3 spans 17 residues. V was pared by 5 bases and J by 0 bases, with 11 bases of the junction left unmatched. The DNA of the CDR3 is TGTGCCAGCAGCGGAAGCCCGGGACTAGCAACCTCCTACGAGCAGTACTTC. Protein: CASSGSPGLATSYEQYF.

The CDR3 bases are TGTGCCAGCAGCCCCCGGGACAGGGGGTACGAGCAGTACTTC. It is translated as CASSPRDRGYEQYF. The chain is built from TRBV11-3 and TRBJ2-7, with TRBD1 matching 11 bases. CDR3 length equals 14 residues. Unmatched junction bases numbered 4, after V lost 5 bases and J lost 4 bases. Germline V lookup: CDR1 SGHNT, CDR2 YENEEA.

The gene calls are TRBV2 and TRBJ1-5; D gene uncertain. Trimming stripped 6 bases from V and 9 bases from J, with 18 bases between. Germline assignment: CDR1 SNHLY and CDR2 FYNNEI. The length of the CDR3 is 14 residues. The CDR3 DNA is TGTGCCAGCAGGAAAAAGGACGGGGTAGGGCCCCAGCATTTT. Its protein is CASRKKDGVGPQHF.

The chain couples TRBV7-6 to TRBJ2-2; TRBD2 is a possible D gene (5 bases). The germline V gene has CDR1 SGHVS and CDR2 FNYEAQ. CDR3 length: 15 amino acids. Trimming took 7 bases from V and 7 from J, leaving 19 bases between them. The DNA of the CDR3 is TGTGCCAGCATCCCGGTCGGTCCGGGGAGCGGGGAGCTGTTTTTT. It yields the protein CASIPVGPGSGELFF.

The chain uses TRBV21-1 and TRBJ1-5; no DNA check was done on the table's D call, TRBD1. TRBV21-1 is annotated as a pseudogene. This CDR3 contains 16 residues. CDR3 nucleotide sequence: TGTGCCAGCAGCAAACAGGGACAGGGGCAGAATCAGCCCCAGCATTTT. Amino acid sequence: CASSKQGQGQNQPQHF.

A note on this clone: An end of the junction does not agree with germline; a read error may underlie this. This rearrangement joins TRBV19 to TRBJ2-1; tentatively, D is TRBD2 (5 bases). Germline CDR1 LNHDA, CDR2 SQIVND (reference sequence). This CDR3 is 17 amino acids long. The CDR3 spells CASSIPWAGASYNEQLF. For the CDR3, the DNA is TGTGCCAGTAGTATCCCGTGGGCGGGTGCCTCCTACAATGAGCAGCTCTTC.

The CDR3 sequence: CASSLSGNYGYTF. CDR3 bases: TGTGCCAGCAGCTTGTCAGGGAACTATGGCTACACCTTC. The chain has TRBV5-6 and TRBJ1-2; a weak D match, TRBD1 (5 bases). Trimming stripped 1 base from V and 2 bases from J, with 6 bases between. The CDR3 has 13 amino acids. Germline CDR1 reads SGHDT; CDR2 reads YYEEEE.

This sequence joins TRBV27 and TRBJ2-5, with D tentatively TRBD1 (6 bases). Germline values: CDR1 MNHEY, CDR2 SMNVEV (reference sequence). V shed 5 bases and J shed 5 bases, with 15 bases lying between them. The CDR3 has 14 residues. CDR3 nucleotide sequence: TGTGCCAGCAGTCCCCATGGGGGCTCGGAGACCCAGTACTTC. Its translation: CASSPHGGSETQYF.

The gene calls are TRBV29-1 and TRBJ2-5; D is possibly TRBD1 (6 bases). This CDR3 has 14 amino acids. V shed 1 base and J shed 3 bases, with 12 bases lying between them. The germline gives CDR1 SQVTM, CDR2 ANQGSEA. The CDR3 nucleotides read TGCAGCGTTGAAGGAGGGACACGAGAAGAGACCCAGTACTTC. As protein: CSVEGGTREETQYF.

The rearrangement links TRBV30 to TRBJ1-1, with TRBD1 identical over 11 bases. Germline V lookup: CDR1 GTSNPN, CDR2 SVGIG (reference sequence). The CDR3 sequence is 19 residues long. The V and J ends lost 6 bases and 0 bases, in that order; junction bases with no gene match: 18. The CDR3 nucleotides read TGTGCCTGTATTGGGACAGGGGGGATAGGAGGACTCATGAACACTGAAGCTTTCTTT. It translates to CACIGTGGIGGLMNTEAFF.

CDR3 region: CASRQSCRDRRPYEQYF. In nucleotides, the CDR3 is TGTGCAAGTCGCCAATCCTGCCGGGACAGAAGACCCTACGAGCAGTACTTC. The rearrangement joins TRBV12-2 to TRBJ2-7; TRBD1, as called in the table, went unchecked against the DNA. TRBV12-2 is a documented pseudogene. This CDR3 is 17 amino acids long.